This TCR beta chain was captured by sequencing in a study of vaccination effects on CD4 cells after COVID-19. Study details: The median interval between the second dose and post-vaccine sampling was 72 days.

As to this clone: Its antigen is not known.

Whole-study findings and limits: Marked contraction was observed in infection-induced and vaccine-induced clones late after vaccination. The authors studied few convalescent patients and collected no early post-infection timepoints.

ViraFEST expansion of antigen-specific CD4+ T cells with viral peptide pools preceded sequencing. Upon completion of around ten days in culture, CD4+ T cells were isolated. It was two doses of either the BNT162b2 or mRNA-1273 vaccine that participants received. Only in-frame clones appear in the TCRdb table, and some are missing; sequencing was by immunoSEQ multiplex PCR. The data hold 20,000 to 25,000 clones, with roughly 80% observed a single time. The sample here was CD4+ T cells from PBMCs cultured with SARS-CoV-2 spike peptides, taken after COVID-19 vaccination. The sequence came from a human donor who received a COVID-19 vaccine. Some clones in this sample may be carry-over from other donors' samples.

CDR3 sequence: CASSQDRLAGGSGETQYF. The CDR3 DNA follows: TGTGCCAGCAGCCAAGATCGGCTAGCGGGGGGCAGTGGTGAGACCCAGTACTTC. The rearrangement links TRBV3-1 (or the pseudogene TRBV3-2) to TRBJ2-5; 11 bases match TRBD2. The trim removed 0 bases at V and 5 bases at J, leaving 11 bases unmatched. The CDR3 is 18 residues long. The germline V gene encodes CDR1 LGHDT and CDR2 YNNKEL (reference sequence).